These T cell receptor beta chains were read from a single sample in a study of cytomegalovirus exposure and HLA in healthy donors. TCRdb keeps only in-frame clones here, not all; method: immunoSEQ multiplex PCR. Among around 130,000 clones, 75% to 85% were seen once, and the ten largest hold under 3%. Sequencing was carried out using PBMCs. These receptors all come from a man aged 30-40 years in good health and CMV-seronegative. Both conserved end residues are part of each CDR3. Fields, in order: J gene, V gene, D gene, clone size, CDR3 protein, CDR3 DNA. D genes are given only for firm matches. Clone size is not always given. Where it is, it says once, few, many or a class for expanded clones.

TRBJ1-1 | TRBV7-9 | TRBD1 | - | CASSLEQGAEAFF | TGTGCCAGCAGCTTAGAACAGGGGGCTGAAGCTTTCTTT
TRBJ2-5 | TRBV28 | - | once | CASRPRGAGQETQYF | TGTGCCAGCAGACCCAGGGGGGCGGGCCAAGAGACCCAGTACTTC
TRBJ2-7 | TRBV27 | - | - | CASRPAASSYEQYF | TGTGCCAGCAGACCTGCAGCGTCCTCCTACGAGCAGTACTTC
TRBJ2-3 | TRBV6-1 | - | few | CASSPPITDTQYF | TGTGCCAGCAGTCCACCTATCACAGATACGCAGTATTTT
TRBJ2-7 | TRBV27 | TRBD2 | - | CASSPGTSGGEEQYF | TGTGCCAGCAGTCCCGGGACTAGCGGGGGGGAAGAGCAGTACTTC
TRBJ1-1 | TRBV6-5 | TRBD1 | - | CASSYSFSQGGEAFF | TGTGCCAGCAGTTACTCGTTTTCACAGGGGGGCGAAGCTTTCTTT
TRBJ2-1 | TRBV27 | - | - | CASSFVNYNEQFF | TGTGCCAGCAGTTTTGTCAACTACAATGAGCAGTTCTTC
TRBJ2-1 | TRBV11-2 | TRBD2 | - | CASSPGLSNNEQFF | TGTGCCAGCAGCCCGGGACTATCAAACAATGAGCAGTTCTTC
TRBJ2-7 | TRBV25-1 | TRBD1 | - | CATKGAFYEQYF | TGTGCCACAAAGGGGGCGTTCTACGAGCAGTACTTC
TRBJ2-3 | TRBV5-1 | TRBD2 | - | CARGHRLAGGPMSHTQYF | TGCGCCAGAGGGCACCGGCTAGCGGGAGGGCCAATGAGTCATACGCAGTATTTT
TRBJ2-1 | TRBV19 | - | - | CASSISGYEQFF | TGTGCCAGTAGTATCTCAGGGTACGAGCAGTTCTTC
TRBJ2-7 | TRBV10-1 | TRBD2 | - | CASSDLGRVYEQYF | TGCGCCAGCAGTGATCTCGGGAGGGTTTACGAGCAGTACTTC
TRBJ1-5 | TRBV7-2 | TRBD1 | - | CASSFEGTGSKVQHF | TGTGCCAGCAGCTTCGAGGGGACAGGAAGTAAGGTCCAGCATTTT
TRBJ1-2 | TRBV28 | TRBD1 | once | CASTIDRGYGYTF | TGTGCCAGCACCATCGACAGGGGATATGGCTACACCTTC
TRBJ1-1 | TRBV28 | TRBD1 | - | CASSLDRGRSDTEAFF | TGTGCCAGCAGTCTGGACAGGGGGCGTTCGGACACTGAAGCTTTCTTT
TRBJ2-3 | TRBV10-3 | TRBD1 | - | CAISESGQGARDTQYF | TGTGCCATCAGTGAGTCAGGACAGGGGGCTAGAGATACGCAGTATTTT
TRBJ2-1 | TRBV6-5 | - | - | CASSYGAANTEQFF | TGTGCCAGCAGTTACGGGGCAGCCAACACTGAGCAGTTCTTC
TRBJ2-7 | TRBV30 | TRBD2 | - | CAWNLAGDTYEQYF | TGTGCCTGGAACCTAGCGGGAGACACCTACGAGCAGTACTTC
TRBJ2-1 | TRBV27 | TRBD2 | once | CASSLAGVGEQFF | TGTGCCAGCAGTTTAGCGGGAGTCGGTGAGCAGTTCTTC
TRBJ2-7 | TRBV4-1 | - | - | CASSQGDSNYEQYF | TGCGCCAGCAGCCAGGGGGACTCTAACTACGAGCAGTACTTC